One sample yielded the 18 T cell receptor beta chains listed below, sequenced in a study of post-analysis software for immune sequencing data. Study findings and constraints: In patients, TRBV5-6, TRBV5-1 and TRBV20-1 belonged to roughly five TRBV segments found more frequently than in controls.

The antigens for these receptors are not known. Unique-molecular-identifier-tagged TCR beta cDNA libraries were used. TCRdb analysed the PCR reads with MiXCR anew, one entry per CDR3 protein. The sample records under 650,000 distinct CDR3 sequences, about 40% being singletons. Material: blood. Receptors were obtained from a girl aged 10 to 17 with multiple sclerosis.

The chain uses TRBV7-3 and TRBJ2-3; 7 bases line up with TRBD2. V lost 1 base to trimming and J lost 4 bases; unmatched junction nucleotides: 5. This CDR3 region has 15 residues. Per germline, CDR1 SGHTA and CDR2 FQGTGA. CDR3: CASSLIPGRADTQYF. Written as DNA, the CDR3 is TGTGCCAGCAGCTTAATTCCAGGGAGGGCAGATACGCAGTATTTT. Combining the CDR3 with reference TRBV7-3 and TRBJ2-3 gives the whole variable domain GAGVSQTPSNKVTEKGKYVELRCDPISGHTALYWYRQSLGQGPEFLIYFQGTGAADDSGLPNDRFFAVRPEGSVSTLKIQRTERGDSAVYLCASSLIPGRADTQYFGPGTRLTVL.

The V and J genes are TRBV18 and TRBJ1-2; 10 nucleotides line up with TRBD1. V lost 2 bases to trimming and J lost 4 bases; unmatched junction nucleotides: 16. Looked up from germline, CDR1 is KGHSH and CDR2 is LQKENI. This CDR3 has 19 residues. The CDR3, as DNA: TGTGCCAGCTCACCAATCAGTTTAGACAGGGGGCGTGCTCCCTATGGCTACACCTTC. Encoded protein: CASSPISLDRGRAPYGYTF.

This clonotype was observed many times. One junction end does not reproduce the germline sequence, and a read error may be involved. The chain combines TRBV5-1 with TRBJ1-2; 8 bases line up with TRBD1. Germline-derived CDR1 and CDR2 are SGHRS and YFSETQ. CDR3 length: 15 amino acids. The chain's CDR3 is CASSLEGQANYGYTF. CDR3 DNA sequence: TGTGCCAGCAGCTTAGAGGGACAGGCTAACTATGGCTACACCTTC.

The rearrangement links TRBV11-2 to TRBJ2-3; TRBD2 matches 11 bases. Per the germline V gene, CDR1 is SGHAT and CDR2 is FQNNGV. With 5 bases clipped from V and 5 bases from J, the junction kept 12 bases outside the gene matches. The CDR3 is 17 residues long. As DNA, the CDR3 is TGTGCCAGCAGCCCGACATTAGCGGGGGGGTGGGGAGATACGCAGTATTTT. Its translation: CASSPTLAGGWGDTQYF.

This clonotype was detected a few times. V is TRBV10-3 and J is TRBJ1-1; a weak D match, TRBD1 (5 bases). V was pared by 10 bases and J by 3 bases, with 15 bases between. Germline CDR1 is ENHRY and CDR2 is SYGVKD. The CDR3 spans 13 residues. CDR3 in DNA: TGTGCCACCGAGACAGCCGGGGACACTGAAGCTTTCTTT. Translated, it gives CATETAGDTEAFF.

This chain uses TRBV10-3 with TRBJ2-7; tentative D call: TRBD2 (6 bases). The CDR3 is made up of 16 amino acids. V lost 0 bases and J lost 1, with 13 bases in between. Germline loops: CDR1 ENHRY, CDR2 SYGVKD. The CDR3 here is CAISESRGQLSYEQYF. CDR3 nucleotides: TGTGCCATCAGTGAGTCGCGGGGCCAGTTATCCTACGAGCAGTACTTC.

This clonotype was observed a few times. The V and J genes are TRBV20-1 and TRBJ2-7; a possible D gene is TRBD1 (6 bases). Per germline, CDR1 DFQATT and CDR2 SNEGSKA (reference sequence). The CDR3 has 14 amino acids. The germline V and J ends were trimmed by 2 bases and 6 bases, with 17 bases remaining between them. DNA for the CDR3: TGCAGTGCTAGACCGCTGCAGGGGATCACCGAGCAGTACTTC. Translated, it gives CSARPLQGITEQYF.

This clonotype was observed many times. The CDR3 sequence: CASLSSGANVLTF. In nucleotides, the CDR3 is TGTGCCAGCCTGAGCTCTGGGGCCAACGTCCTGACTTTC. The rearrangement uses TRBV7-9 and TRBJ2-6; D is undetermined. CDR3 length: 13 residues. With 8 bases removed from V and 0 bases from J, the gap between germline ends came to 5 bases. Germline CDR1 is SEHNR and CDR2 is FQNEAQ (reference sequence).

The rearrangement links TRBV19 to TRBJ2-7, with D possibly being TRBD1 or TRBD2 (5 bases each). This CDR3 has 13 amino acids. Between the trimmed V and J ends, which lost 6 bases and 0 bases, there was a span of 9 bases. Germline V gene sequence: CDR1 LNHDA, CDR2 SQIVND (reference sequence). CDR3 bases: TGTGCCAGTAGGGGGACCCGCTCCTACGAGCAGTACTTC. It is translated as CASRGTRSYEQYF.

This clonotype occurred a few times. This chain links TRBV10-3 with TRBJ2-7, with D tentatively TRBD1 (6 bases). Trimming pared 6 bases from V and 3 bases from J, leaving 12 bases between. CDR3 length equals 13 residues. CDR1 is ENHRY and CDR2 is SYGVKD in the germline V gene. The CDR3 bases are TGTGCCATCAGAACAGGGTACGGCTACGAGCAGTACTTC. Translation: CAIRTGYGYEQYF.

For this clonotype: The junction and the germline gene differ at one end; a read error may be behind it. The V call is TRBV12-3 or TRBV12-4, the J call TRBJ1-1; D is possibly TRBD1 (5 bases). The CDR3 is 15 amino acids. The DNA for the CDR3 is TGTACCAGCAGCGCTCCCAGGGTAGGGAATACTGAAGCTTTCTTT. This encodes CTSSAPRVGNTEAFF.

V usage is TRBV10-3 and J usage is TRBJ2-1; the D gene is possibly TRBD2 (5 bases). The CDR3 extends over 14 amino acids. The germline gives CDR1 ENHRY, CDR2 SYGVKD. V was cut by 6 bases and J by 5 bases, with 14 bases left in between. Here the CDR3 reads CAISPMTGDNEQFF. The CDR3 DNA is TGTGCCATCAGCCCGATGACCGGGGACAATGAGCAGTTCTTC.

The CDR3 DNA sequence: TGCGCCAGCACCTTAGTGGTAGTGCTCGCGAACACTGAAGCTTTCTTT. It encodes CASTLVVVLANTEAFF. The J gene is TRBJ1-1, the V gene TRBV4-1; D remains unclear. Germline lookup yields CDR1 MGHRA and CDR2 YSYEKL. There are 16 residues in the CDR3. The V end was cut by 7 bases, the J end by 1 base, with 19 bases between.

The table lists this clonotype with a few counts. The rearrangement uses TRBV9 and TRBJ2-5; D may be TRBD1 or TRBD2 (5 bases each). Trimming shortened V by 0 bases and J by 2 bases, and 11 bases separated the two germline ends. The CDR3 has 15 residues. Germline CDR1 and CDR2: SGDLS and YYNGEE. CDR3 nucleotide sequence: TGTGCCAGCAGCGTAGCTCTGGGGGTTCAAGAGACCCAGTACTTC. Amino acid sequence: CASSVALGVQETQYF.

This rearrangement joins TRBV29-1 to TRBJ1-2, with a weak D call TRBD1 (5 bases). The germline V gene encodes CDR1 SQVTM and CDR2 ANQGSEA. This CDR3 is 10 amino acids long. Trimming pared 2 bases from V and 7 bases from J, leaving 5 bases between. CDR3: CSVEQGGYTF. The CDR3 DNA reads TGCAGCGTTGAACAGGGTGGCTACACCTTC.

This clonotype was seen more than once but under ten times. The J gene is TRBJ2-3, the V gene TRBV20-1; D perhaps matches TRBD1 (6 bases). Trimming removed 6 bases at V and 6 bases at J, with 22 bases between. The CDR3 sequence is 15 residues long. Germline lookup yields CDR1 DFQATT and CDR2 SNEGSKA (reference sequence). In DNA, the CDR3 is TGCAGTGCCACCCCTATACAGGGACCTTCGGATACGCAGTATTTT. Residues: CSATPIQGPSDTQYF.

This sequence joins TRBV6-5 and TRBJ1-2, with D perhaps TRBD1 (5 bases). Trimming took off 2 bases at V and 0 bases at J, with 7 bases between the two ends. Germline CDR1 and CDR2: MNHEY and SVGAGI. CDR3 length: 14 amino acids. The CDR3 sequence: CASSYDRSNYGYTF. CDR3 nucleotides: TGTGCCAGCAGTTACGACAGATCTAACTATGGCTACACCTTC.

This clonotype was seen a few times. V is TRBV12-3 or TRBV12-4 and J is TRBJ1-2, with a tentative D call TRBD1 (5 bases). The CDR3 contains 16 residues. Trimming left V 5 bases short and J 2 bases short, with 18 bases between. The CDR3, as DNA: TGTGCCAGCAGTCCTCGTGGGGGGAGCGTCAACTATGGCTACACCTTC. Protein: CASSPRGGSVNYGYTF.